This is a list of T cell receptor beta chains from one sample in a study of PD-1 blockade in classical Hodgkin lymphoma. The protocol was immunoSEQ multiplex PCR, while the TCRdb copy is restricted to in-frame clones and leaves out a portion. The sample contains just under 45,000 clones, roughly 78% of which appear only once. The specimen comprised peripheral blood mononuclear cells (PBMCs), sampled before the second cycle of nivolumab. Receptor source: a human donor with classical Hodgkin lymphoma. CDR3s include the opening cysteine and the closing phenylalanine or tryptophan. A D gene is named only where the DNA matches it firmly.

v_call	d_call	j_call	cdr3_aa	cdr3_nt
TRBV10-3	NA	TRBJ2-7	CAISEGPGLYEQYF	TGTGCCATCAGTGAAGGGCCAGGACTCTACGAGCAGTACTTC
TRBV11-2	NA	TRBJ2-7	CASSLGRGPAYEQYF	TGTGCCAGCAGCTTAGGGCGGGGGCCGGCCTACGAGCAGTACTTC
TRBV28	TRBD1	TRBJ1-2	CASSLSPGQARVYGYTF	TGTGCCAGCAGTTTATCCCCCGGACAGGCACGCGTCTATGGCTACACCTTC
TRBV4-2	TRBD2	TRBJ2-3	CASSQETSGNTDTQYF	TGTGCCAGCAGCCAAGAGACTAGCGGAAACACAGATACGCAGTATTTT
TRBV6-5	TRBD1	TRBJ2-3	CASSFGQGVYF	TGTGCCAGCAGTTTCGGACAGGGGGTGTATTTT
TRBV19	NA	TRBJ1-1	CASSIEGSTEAFF	TGTGCCAGTAGTATTGAGGGCAGCACTGAAGCTTTCTTT
TRBV9	NA	TRBJ2-3	CASSVGGGATDTQYF	TGTGCCAGCAGCGTAGGAGGCGGGGCCACAGATACGCAGTATTTT
TRBV5-6	NA	TRBJ2-3	CASSFGSDTQYF	TGTGCCAGCAGCTTCGGATCAGATACGCAGTATTTT
TRBV18	NA	TRBJ2-1	CASSPPGWEVRDNEQFF	TGTGCCAGCTCACCACCGGGTTGGGAGGTTCGGGACAATGAGCAGTTCTTC
TRBV27	NA	TRBJ1-6	CASSARQAFGSPLHF	TGTGCCAGCAGTGCGAGACAGGCTTTCGGTTCACCCCTCCACTTT
TRBV27	NA	TRBJ2-7	CASSLGPGREQYF	TGTGCCAGCAGTTTGGGCCCCGGTCGGGAGCAGTACTTC
TRBV7-2	NA	TRBJ1-1	CASSSTDSMNTEAFF	TGTGCCAGCAGCTCGACCGACAGCATGAACACTGAAGCTTTCTTT
TRBV19	NA	TRBJ1-5	CASSIGNGRHSNQPQHF	TGTGCCAGTAGTATAGGAAACGGCCGGCATAGCAATCAGCCCCAGCATTTT
TRBV7-6	TRBD1	TRBJ2-7	CASSFRQGSYEQYF	TGTGCCAGCAGCTTTCGACAGGGCTCCTACGAGCAGTACTTC
TRBV30	NA	TRBJ1-2	CAWNPGGVGNYGYTF	TGTGCCTGGAACCCCGGGGGGGTAGGAAACTATGGCTACACCTTC
TRBV28	NA	TRBJ2-7	CASSFQDGYEQYF	TGTGCCAGCAGCTTCCAGGACGGGTACGAGCAGTACTTC
TRBV4-1	NA	TRBJ2-7	CASSQLPGPSELPYEQYF	TGCGCCAGCAGCCAACTCCCGGGGCCTAGCGAGCTACCTTACGAGCAGTACTTC
TRBV7-8	NA	TRBJ2-5	CASSLAKISKGLETQYF	TGTGCCAGCAGCTTAGCGAAGATATCAAAGGGGCTTGAGACCCAGTACTTC
TRBV27	TRBD1	TRBJ2-5	CASSLFSGQQETQYF	TGTGCCAGCAGTTTATTCTCGGGACAGCAAGAGACCCAGTACTTC
TRBV9	TRBD2	TRBJ2-3	CASSVESSGSPYF	TGTGCCAGCAGCGTAGAATCAAGCGGGAGCCCCTATTTT
TRBV5-1	NA	TRBJ2-7	CASSLAARGSEQYF	TGCGCCAGCAGCTTGGCCGCTAGGGGTTCCGAGCAGTACTTC
TRBV19	TRBD2	TRBJ2-3	CASSTIAGGKDTQYF	TGTGCCAGTAGTACAATAGCGGGGGGCAAGGATACGCAGTATTTT
TRBV6-1	NA	TRBJ2-7	CASTARGTTYEQYF	TGTGCCAGCACCGCCAGGGGTACCACCTACGAGCAGTACTTC
TRBV7-6	TRBD2	TRBJ2-3	CASSLGSGTSGTDTQYF	TGTGCCAGCAGCTTAGGGTCTGGGACTAGCGGCACAGATACGCAGTATTTT